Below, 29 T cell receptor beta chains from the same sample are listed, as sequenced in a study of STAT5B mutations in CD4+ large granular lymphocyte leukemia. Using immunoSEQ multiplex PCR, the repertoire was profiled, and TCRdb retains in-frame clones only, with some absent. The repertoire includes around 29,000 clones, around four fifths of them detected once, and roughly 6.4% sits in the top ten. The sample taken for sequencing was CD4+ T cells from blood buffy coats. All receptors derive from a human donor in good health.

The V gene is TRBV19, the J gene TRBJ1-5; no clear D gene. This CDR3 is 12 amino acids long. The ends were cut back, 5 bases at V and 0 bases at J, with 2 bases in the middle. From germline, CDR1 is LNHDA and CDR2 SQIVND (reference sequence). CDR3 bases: TGTGCCAGTAGTCTTAGCAATCAGCCCCAGCATTTT. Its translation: CASSLSNQPQHF.

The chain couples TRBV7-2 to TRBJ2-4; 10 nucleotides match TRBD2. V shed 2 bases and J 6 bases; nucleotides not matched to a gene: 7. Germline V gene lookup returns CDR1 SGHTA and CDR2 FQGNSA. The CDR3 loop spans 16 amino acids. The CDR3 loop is CASSLSSGGHINIQYF. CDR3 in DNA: TGTGCCAGCAGCTTATCTAGCGGGGGACATATAAACATTCAGTACTTC. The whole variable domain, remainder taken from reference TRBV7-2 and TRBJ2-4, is GAGVSQSPSNKVTEKGKDVELRCDPISGHTALYWYRQSLGQGLEFLIYFQGNSAPDKSGLPSDRFSAERTGGSVSTLTIQRTQQEDSAVYLCASSLSSGGHINIQYFGAGTRLSVL.

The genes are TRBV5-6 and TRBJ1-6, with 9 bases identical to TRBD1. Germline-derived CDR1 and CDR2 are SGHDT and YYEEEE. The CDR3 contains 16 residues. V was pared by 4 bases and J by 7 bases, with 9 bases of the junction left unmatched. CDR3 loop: CASSLIPGQGNSPLHF. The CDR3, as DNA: TGTGCCAGCAGCCTGATTCCGGGACAGGGAAATTCACCCCTCCACTTT.

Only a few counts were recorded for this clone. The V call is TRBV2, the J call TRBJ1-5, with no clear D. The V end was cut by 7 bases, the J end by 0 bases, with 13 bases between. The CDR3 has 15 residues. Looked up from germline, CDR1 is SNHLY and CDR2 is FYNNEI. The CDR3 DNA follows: TGTGCCAGCACTTTCGGCACGGCTAGCAATCAGCCCCAGCATTTT. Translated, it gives CASTFGTASNQPQHF.

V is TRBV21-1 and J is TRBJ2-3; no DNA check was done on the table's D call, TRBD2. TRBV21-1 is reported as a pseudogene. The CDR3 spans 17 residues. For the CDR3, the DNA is TGTGCCAGCAGCAAAAATAAGGCTAGCGGGGGCACAGATACGCAGTATTTT. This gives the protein CASSKNKASGGTDTQYF.

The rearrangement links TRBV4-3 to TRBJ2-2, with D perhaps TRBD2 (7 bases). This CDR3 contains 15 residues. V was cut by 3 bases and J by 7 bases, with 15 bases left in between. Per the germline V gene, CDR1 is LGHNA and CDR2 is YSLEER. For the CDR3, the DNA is TGCGCCAGCAGCCATAACGCGGGGGCAAGCGGGGAGCTGTTTTTT. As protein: CASSHNAGASGELFF.

The CDR3 nucleotides are TGTGCCAGCAGCTTATCGAGCGGGGTCTCCTACGAGCAGTACTTC. This sequence encodes CASSLSSGVSYEQYF. The rearrangement links TRBV7-2 to TRBJ2-7, with TRBD2 matching over 7 bases. CDR1 is SGHTA and CDR2 is FQGNSA in the germline V gene. This CDR3 has 15 amino acids. The trim removed 2 bases at V and 0 bases at J, leaving 4 bases unmatched. The whole variable domain, filled in from reference TRBV7-2 and TRBJ2-7, reads GAGVSQSPSNKVTEKGKDVELRCDPISGHTALYWYRQSLGQGLEFLIYFQGNSAPDKSGLPSDRFSAERTGGSVSTLTIQRTQQEDSAVYLCASSLSSGVSYEQYFGPGTRLTVT.

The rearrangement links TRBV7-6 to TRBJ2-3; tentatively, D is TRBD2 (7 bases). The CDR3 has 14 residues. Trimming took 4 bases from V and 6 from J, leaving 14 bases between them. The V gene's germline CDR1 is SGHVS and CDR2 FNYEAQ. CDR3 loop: CASSSPGRGDTQYF. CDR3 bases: TGTGCCAGCAGCTCCCCAGGGAGGGGGGATACGCAGTATTTT.

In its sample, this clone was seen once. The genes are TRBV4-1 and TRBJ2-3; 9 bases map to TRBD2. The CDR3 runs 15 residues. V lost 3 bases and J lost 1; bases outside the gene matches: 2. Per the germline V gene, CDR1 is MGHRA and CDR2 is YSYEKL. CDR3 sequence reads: CASSHQRGGTDTQYF. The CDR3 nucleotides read TGCGCCAGCAGCCATCAGCGGGGGGGCACAGATACGCAGTATTTT.

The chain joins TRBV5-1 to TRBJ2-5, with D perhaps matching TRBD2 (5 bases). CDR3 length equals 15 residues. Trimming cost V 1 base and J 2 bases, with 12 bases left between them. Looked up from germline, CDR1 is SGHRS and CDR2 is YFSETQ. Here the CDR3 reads CASSLPGSPQETQYF. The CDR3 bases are TGCGCCAGCAGCTTGCCGGGGAGCCCACAAGAGACCCAGTACTTC.

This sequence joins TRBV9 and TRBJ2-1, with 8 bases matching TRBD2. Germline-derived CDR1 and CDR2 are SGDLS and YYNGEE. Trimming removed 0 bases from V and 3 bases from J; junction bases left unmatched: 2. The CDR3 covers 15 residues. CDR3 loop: CASSVEAGVYNEQFF. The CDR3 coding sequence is TGTGCCAGCAGCGTAGAAGCGGGGGTCTACAATGAGCAGTTCTTC.

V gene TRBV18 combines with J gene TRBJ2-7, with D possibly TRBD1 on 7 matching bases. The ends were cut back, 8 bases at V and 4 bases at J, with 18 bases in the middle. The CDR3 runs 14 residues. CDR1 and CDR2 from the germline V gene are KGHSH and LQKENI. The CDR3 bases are TGTGCCAGCCAACGCGGGACAGCAGGATACGAGCAGTACTTC. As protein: CASQRGTAGYEQYF.

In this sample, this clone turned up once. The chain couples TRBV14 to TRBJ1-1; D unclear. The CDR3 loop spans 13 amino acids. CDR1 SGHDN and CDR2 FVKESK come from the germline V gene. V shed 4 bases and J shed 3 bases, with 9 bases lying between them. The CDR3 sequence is CASSPRFHTEAFF. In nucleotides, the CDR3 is TGTGCCAGCAGCCCCCGGTTCCACACTGAAGCTTTCTTT.

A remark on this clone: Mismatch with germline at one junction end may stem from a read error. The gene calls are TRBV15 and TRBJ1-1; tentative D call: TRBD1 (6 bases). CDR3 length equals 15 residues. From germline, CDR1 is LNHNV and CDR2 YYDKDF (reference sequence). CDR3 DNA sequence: TGTGCCACCAGCAGAGCTGCCGACAGGTTGGTTGTAAGTAGCTTT. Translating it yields CATSRAADRLVVSSF.

This CDR3 reads CASSLGGDSYEQYF. CDR3 DNA sequence: TGTGCCAGCAGCTTAGGGGGGGACTCCTACGAGCAGTACTTC. This chain links TRBV11-3 with TRBJ2-7; D perhaps matches TRBD2 (6 bases). This CDR3 contains 14 residues. V was trimmed by 1 base and J by 0 bases, leaving 7 bases between them. Germline V lookup: CDR1 SGHNT, CDR2 YENEEA.

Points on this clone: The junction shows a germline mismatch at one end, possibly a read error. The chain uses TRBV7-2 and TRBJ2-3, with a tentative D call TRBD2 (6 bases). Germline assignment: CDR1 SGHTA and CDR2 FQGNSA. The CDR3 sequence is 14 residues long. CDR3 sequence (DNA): TGTGCCAGCAGCCGGACTATTCTCACAGATATGCAGTATTTT. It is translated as CASSRTILTDMQYF.

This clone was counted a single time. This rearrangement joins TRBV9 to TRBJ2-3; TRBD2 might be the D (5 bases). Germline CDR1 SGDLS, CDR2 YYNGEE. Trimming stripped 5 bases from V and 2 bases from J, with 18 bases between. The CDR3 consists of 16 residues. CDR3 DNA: TGTGCCAGCAGTGCCACCGCCGGGGTACCCACAGATACGCAGTATTTT. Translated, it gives CASSATAGVPTDTQYF.

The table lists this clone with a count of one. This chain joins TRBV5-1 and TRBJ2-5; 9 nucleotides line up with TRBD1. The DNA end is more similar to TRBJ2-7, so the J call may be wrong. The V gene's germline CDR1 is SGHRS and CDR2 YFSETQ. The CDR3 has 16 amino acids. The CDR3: CASSIGGQGRAYEQYF. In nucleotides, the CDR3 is TGCGCCAGCAGCATAGGCGGACAGGGGAGGGCCTACGAGCAGTACTTC.

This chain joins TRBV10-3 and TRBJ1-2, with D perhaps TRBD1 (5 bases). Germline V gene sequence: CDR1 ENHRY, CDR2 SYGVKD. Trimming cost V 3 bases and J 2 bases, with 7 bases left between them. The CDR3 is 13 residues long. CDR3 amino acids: CAISDRANYGYTF. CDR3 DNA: TGTGCCATCAGTGACAGGGCCAACTATGGCTACACCTTC.

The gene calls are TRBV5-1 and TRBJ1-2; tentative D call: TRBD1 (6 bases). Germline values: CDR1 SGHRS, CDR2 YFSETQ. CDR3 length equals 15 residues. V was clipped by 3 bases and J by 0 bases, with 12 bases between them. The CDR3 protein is CASSSGQIPNYGYTF. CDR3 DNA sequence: TGCGCCAGCAGCTCCGGACAGATTCCTAACTATGGCTACACCTTC.

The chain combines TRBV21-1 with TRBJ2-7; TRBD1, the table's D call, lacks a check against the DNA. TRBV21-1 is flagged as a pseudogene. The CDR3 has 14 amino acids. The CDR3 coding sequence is TGTGCCGGAGCTGGGCACAGGGGACTTCACGAGCAGTACTTC. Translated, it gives CAGAGHRGLHEQYF.

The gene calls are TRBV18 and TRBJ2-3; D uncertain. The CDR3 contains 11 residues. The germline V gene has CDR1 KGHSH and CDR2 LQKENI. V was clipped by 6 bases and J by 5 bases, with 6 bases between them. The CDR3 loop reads CASSKVDTQYF. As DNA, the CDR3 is TGTGCCAGCTCCAAAGTAGATACGCAGTATTTT.

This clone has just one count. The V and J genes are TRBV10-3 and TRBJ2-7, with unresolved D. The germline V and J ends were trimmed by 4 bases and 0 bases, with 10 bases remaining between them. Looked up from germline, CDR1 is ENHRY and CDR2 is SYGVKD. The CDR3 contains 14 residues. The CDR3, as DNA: TGTGCCATCAGTGTGTCCGAGAGCTCCTACGAGCAGTACTTC. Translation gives CAISVSESSYEQYF.

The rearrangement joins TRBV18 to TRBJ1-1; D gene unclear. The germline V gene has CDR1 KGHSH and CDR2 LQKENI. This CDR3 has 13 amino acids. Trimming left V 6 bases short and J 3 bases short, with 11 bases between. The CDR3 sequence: CASSPSSDTEAFF. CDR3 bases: TGTGCCAGCTCCCCATCGAGCGACACTGAAGCTTTCTTT.

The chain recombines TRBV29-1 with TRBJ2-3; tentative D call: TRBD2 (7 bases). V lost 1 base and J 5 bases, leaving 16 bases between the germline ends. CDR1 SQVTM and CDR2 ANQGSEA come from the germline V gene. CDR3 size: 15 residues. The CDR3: CSVEGRGAWGDTQYF. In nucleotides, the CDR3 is TGCAGCGTTGAAGGTCGGGGGGCTTGGGGAGATACGCAGTATTTT.

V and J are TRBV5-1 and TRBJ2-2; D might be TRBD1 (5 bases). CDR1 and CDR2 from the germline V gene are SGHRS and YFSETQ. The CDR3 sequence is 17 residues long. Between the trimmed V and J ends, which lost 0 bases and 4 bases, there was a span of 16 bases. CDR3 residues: CASSLVTGALLTGELFF. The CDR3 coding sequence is TGCGCCAGCAGCTTGGTAACTGGGGCGCTTCTCACCGGGGAGCTGTTTTTT.

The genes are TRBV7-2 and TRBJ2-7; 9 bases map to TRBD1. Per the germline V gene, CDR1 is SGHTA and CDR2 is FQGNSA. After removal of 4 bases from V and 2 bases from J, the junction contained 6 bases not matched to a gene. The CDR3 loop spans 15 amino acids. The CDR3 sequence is CASSSDRGNTYEQYF. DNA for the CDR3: TGTGCCAGCAGCTCCGACAGGGGGAATACCTACGAGCAGTACTTC.

This chain's CDR3 is CARDYEQYF. The CDR3 coding sequence is TGTGCCAGGGACTACGAGCAGTACTTC. The chain uses TRBV5-8 and TRBJ2-7, with D unresolved. Trimming pared 8 bases from V and 3 bases from J, leaving 3 bases between. This CDR3 is 9 amino acids long. Germline values: CDR1 SGHTS, CDR2 YDEGEE.

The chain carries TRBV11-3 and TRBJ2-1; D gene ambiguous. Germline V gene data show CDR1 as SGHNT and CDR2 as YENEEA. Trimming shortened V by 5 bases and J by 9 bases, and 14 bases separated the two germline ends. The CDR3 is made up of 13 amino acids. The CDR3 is CASSLSVLGEQFF. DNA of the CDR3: TGTGCCAGCAGCCTTTCAGTCCTTGGTGAGCAGTTCTTC.